This TCR beta chain was identified in a study of blood T cell repertoires in COVID-19 (dated by TCRdb to about 2020). Study-level background: Collaborator samples came from the United States, Italy and Spain and covered acute and convalescent phases of COVID-19. The material from the prospective study consisted of cDNA or gDNA derived from T cells, B-cell-depleted T cells, or PBMCs. Where available, HLA class I and class II types were taken from metadata supplied by the sample provider and were not determined by assay-based typing. The samples were drawn from two sources: the first 160 participants of the ongoing ImmuneRACE study, and 950 to 1,500 subjects contributed by 6 global collaborators. The repertoires were released in a freely available public database meant as a resource for research on the immune response to SARS-CoV-2. Subjects who had been exposed to COVID-19, were actively infected with it, or had recovered from it provided the deeply sampled blood TCRbeta repertoires that made up the dataset. A de-identified subject ID, COVID-19 status, age in years and sex were almost always included in the sample metadata. Results and caveats for the whole study, not just this receptor: How much clinical and demographic metadata was included differed by source and by participant, and the metadata was provided uncurated.

About this clone: Its antigen specificity is not known. Per-base quality was not reported, and no clone a single base away is much larger than it.

The immunoSEQ Assay, a bias-controlled multiplex PCR, was used to amplify TCRbeta CDR3 regions from genomic DNA. The source study handled its data this way. The number of nucleated cells in each sample was estimated from the amplification of reference gene primers within the assay. Sequence reads were collapsed and filtered to measure the absolute abundance of every unique TCRbeta CDR3 rearrangement. For each sample, productive Simpson clonality was calculated as the square root of Simpson's diversity index over productive rearrangements. TCRdb limited this immuneACCESS table to in-frame rearrangements with V and J called. A share of clones is missing; checked studies link under half to unresolved V genes, and the rest is unexplained. For V, J and clone size, that table is used; D and trimming come from the DNA. The sample records about 54,000 clones, about four fifths of which are singletons. The ten largest account for 5% to 6.5% of the sample.

The CDR3 runs 15 amino acids, cysteine and phenylalanine included. CDR3 DNA is the only sequence kept; it has 45 bases, read in frame from the first base. V is trimmed back by 3 bases and J by 7 bases, and the junction contains 8 bases that no gene match accounts for. The germline V gene (reference sequence) gives CDR1 as GTSNPN and CDR2 as SVGIG. Whole blood was collected in K2EDTA tubes by collaborating institutions according to the institutions' own protocols. For TCRbeta analysis, collaborators shipped samples as frozen whole blood, isolated PBMCs, or DNA extracted from either of those sample types.

The specimen was peripheral blood. The chain is assembled from TRBV30 and TRBJ2-1, with 11 bases matching TRBD2. This clonotype was sampled from a woman in her sixties or seventies with acute or convalescent COVID-19. The nucleotides read TGTGCCTGGAGAGCCCCGGGACTAGCGGCTAATGAGCAGTTCTTC. It specifies CAWRAPGLAANEQFF.